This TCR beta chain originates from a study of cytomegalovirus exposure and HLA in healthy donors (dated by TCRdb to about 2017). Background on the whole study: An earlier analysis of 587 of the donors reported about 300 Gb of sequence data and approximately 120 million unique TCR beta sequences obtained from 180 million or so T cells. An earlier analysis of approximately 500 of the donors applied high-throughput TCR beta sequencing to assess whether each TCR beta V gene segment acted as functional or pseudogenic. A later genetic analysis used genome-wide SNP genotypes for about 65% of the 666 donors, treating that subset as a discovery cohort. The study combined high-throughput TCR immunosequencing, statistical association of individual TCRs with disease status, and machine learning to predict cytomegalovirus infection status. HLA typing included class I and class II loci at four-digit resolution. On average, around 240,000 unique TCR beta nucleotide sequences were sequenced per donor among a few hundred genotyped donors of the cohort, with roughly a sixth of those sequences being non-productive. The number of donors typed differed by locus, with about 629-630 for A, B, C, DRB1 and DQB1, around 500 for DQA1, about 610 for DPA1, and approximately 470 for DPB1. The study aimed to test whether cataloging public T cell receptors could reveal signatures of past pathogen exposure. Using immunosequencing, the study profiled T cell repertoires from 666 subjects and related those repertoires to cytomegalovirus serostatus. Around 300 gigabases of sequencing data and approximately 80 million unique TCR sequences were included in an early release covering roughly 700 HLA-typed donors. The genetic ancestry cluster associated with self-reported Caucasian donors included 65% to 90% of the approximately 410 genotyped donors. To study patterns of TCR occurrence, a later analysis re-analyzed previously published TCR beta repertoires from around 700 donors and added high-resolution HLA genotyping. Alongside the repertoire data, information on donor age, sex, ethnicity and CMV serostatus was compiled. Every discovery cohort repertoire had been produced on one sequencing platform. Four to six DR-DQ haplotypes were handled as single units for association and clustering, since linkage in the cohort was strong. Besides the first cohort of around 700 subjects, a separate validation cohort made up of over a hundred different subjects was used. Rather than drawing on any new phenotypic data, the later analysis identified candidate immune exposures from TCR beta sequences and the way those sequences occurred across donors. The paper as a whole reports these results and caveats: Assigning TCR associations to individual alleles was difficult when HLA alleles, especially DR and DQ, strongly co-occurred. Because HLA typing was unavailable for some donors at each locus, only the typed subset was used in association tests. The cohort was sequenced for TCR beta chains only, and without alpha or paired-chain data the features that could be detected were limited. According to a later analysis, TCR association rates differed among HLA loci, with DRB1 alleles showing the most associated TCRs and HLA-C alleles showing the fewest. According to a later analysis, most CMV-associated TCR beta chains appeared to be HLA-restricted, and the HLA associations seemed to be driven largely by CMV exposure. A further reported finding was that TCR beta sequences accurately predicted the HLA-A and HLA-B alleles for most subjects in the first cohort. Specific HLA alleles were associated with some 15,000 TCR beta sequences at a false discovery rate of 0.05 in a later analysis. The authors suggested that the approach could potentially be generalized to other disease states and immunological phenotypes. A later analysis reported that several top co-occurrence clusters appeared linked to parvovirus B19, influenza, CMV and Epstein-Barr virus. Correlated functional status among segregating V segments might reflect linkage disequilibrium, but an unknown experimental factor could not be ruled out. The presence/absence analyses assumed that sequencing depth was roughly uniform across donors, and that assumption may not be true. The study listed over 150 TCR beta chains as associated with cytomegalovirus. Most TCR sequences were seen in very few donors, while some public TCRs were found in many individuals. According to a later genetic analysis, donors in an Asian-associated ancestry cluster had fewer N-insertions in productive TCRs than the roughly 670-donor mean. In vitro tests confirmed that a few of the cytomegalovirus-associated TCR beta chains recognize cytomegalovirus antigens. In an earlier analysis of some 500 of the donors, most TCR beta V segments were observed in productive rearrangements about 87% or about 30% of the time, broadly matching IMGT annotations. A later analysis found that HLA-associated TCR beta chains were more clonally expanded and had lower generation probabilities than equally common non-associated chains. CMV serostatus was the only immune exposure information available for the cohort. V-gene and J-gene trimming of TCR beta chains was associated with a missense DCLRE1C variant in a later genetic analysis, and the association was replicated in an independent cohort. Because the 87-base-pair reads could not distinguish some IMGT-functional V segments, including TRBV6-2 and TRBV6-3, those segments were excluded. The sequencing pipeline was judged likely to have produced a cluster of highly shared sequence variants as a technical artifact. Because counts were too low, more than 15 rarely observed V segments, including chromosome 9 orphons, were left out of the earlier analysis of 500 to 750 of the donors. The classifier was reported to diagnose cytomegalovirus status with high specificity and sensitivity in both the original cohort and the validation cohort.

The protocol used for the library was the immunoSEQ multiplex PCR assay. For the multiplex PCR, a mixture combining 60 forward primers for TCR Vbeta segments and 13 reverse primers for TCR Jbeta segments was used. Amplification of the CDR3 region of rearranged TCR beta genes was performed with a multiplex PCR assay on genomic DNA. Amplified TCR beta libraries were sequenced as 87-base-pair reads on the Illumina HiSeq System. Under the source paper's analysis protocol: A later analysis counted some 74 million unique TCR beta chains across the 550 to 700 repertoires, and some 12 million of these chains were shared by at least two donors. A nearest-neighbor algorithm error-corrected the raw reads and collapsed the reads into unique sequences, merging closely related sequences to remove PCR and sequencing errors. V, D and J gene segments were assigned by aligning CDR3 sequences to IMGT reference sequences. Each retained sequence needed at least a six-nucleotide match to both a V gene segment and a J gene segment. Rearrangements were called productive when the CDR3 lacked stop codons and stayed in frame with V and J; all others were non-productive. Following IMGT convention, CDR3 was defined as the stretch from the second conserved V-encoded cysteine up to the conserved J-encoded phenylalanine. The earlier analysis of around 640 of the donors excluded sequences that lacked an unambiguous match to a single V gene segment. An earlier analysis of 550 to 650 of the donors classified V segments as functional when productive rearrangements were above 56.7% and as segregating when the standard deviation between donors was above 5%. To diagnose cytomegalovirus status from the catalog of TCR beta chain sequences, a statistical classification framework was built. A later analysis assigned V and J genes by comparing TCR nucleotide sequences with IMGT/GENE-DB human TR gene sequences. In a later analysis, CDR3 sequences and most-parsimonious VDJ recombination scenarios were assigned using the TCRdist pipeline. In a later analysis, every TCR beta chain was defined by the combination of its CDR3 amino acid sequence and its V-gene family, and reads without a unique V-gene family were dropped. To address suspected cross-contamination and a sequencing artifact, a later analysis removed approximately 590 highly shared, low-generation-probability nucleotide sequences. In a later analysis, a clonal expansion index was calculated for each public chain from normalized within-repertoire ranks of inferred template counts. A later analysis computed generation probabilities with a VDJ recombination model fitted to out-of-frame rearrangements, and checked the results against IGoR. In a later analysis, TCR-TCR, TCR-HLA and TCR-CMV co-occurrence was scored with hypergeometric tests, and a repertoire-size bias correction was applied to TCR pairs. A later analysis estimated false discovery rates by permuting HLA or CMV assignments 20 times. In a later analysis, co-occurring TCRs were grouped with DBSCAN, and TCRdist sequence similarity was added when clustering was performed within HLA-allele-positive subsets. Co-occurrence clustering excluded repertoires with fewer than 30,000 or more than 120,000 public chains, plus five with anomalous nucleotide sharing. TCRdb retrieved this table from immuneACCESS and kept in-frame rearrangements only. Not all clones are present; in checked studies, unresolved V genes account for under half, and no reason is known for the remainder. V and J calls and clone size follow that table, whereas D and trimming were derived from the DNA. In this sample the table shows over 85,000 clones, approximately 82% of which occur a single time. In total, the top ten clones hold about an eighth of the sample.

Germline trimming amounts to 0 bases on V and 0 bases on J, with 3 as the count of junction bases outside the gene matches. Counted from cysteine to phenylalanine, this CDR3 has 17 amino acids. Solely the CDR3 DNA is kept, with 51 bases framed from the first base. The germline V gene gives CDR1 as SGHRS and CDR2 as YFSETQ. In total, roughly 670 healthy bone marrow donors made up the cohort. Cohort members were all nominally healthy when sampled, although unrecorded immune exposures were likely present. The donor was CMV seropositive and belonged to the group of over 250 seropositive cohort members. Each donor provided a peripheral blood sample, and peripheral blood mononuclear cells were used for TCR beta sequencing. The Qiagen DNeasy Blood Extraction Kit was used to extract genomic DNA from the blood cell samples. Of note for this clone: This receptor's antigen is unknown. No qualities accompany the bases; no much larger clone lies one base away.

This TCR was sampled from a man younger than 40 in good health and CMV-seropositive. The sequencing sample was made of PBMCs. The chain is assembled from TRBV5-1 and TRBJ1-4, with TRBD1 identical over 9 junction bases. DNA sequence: TGCGCCAGCAGCTTGGTAGGGGACAGGGCAACTAATGAAAAACTGTTTTTT. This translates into CASSLVGDRATNEKLFF.